A single sample is the source of the 9 T cell receptor beta chains below, sequenced in a study of blood T cell repertoires in COVID-19. The method was immunoSEQ multiplex PCR; TCRdb's version includes in-frame clones alone and lacks a portion of them. Seen here are 120,000 to 150,000 clones, about 80% observed once, and the top ten hold 1.6%. Sequencing was done on a sample of PBMCs or T cells enriched from blood (not recorded which). The receptors here all came from a woman under 30 who had been exposed to COVID-19.

The rearrangement joins TRBV13 to TRBJ2-3; 7 bases are a match to TRBD2. This CDR3 contains 15 residues. V dropped 5 bases and J dropped 3; count of bases not matched to a gene: 8. The germline V gene encodes CDR1 PRHDT and CDR2 FYEKMQ (reference sequence). The CDR3 DNA is TGTGCCAGCAGCCAGGGAGGGGTTTCGACAGATACGCAGTATTTT. Residues: CASSQGGVSTDTQYF.

The chain combines TRBV28 with TRBJ1-2, with 7 positions matching TRBD1. The CDR3 consists of 16 residues. Germline CDR1 and CDR2: MDHEN and SYDVKM. Trimming cost V 3 bases and J 4 bases; bases outside gene matches: 11. CDR3 sequence (DNA): TGTGCCAGCAGTTTGGTCCCGGGACAGCTAATCTATGGCTACACCTTC. Amino acids: CASSLVPGQLIYGYTF.

V usage is TRBV5-4 and J usage is TRBJ1-1, with D maybe TRBD1 (5 bases). The CDR3 covers 13 residues. Trimming cost V 4 bases and J 4 bases, with 11 bases left between them. Germline V gives CDR1 SGHNT, CDR2 YYREEE (reference sequence). CDR3 in DNA: TGTGCCAGCAGCCGGAGGGGTGTCACTGAAGCTTTCTTT. Translated, it gives CASSRRGVTEAFF.

This clone turned up a few times. The chain carries TRBV11-2 and TRBJ2-7; 7 bases are shared with TRBD2. Germline V gene data show CDR1 as SGHAT and CDR2 as FQNNGV. This CDR3 is 13 amino acids long. After removal of 5 bases from V and 4 bases from J, the junction contained 5 bases not matched to a gene. This CDR3 is CASSPTGGYEQYF. The CDR3 nucleotides are TGTGCCAGCAGCCCAACGGGGGGTTACGAGCAGTACTTC. Complete variable domain (other parts from reference TRBV11-2 and TRBJ2-7): EAGVAQSPRYKIIEKRQSVAFWCNPISGHATLYWYQQILGQGPKLLIQFQNNGVVDDSQLPKDRFSAERLKGVDSTLKIQPAKLEDSAVYLCASSPTGGYEQYFGPGTRLTVT.

This clone has just a few counts. The chain links TRBV10-3 to TRBJ1-1, with 11 bases identical to TRBD1. This CDR3 contains 15 residues. Germline values: CDR1 ENHRY, CDR2 SYGVKD. The trim removed 2 bases at V and 6 bases at J, leaving 5 bases unmatched. CDR3 sequence: CAISEGQGAESEAFF. The CDR3 DNA sequence: TGTGCCATCAGTGAGGGACAGGGGGCCGAGTCTGAAGCTTTCTTT.

The V call is TRBV6-5, the J call TRBJ2-7; 14 bases fit TRBD2. The CDR3 covers 15 residues. Germline CDR1 reads MNHEY; CDR2 reads SVGAGI. Unmatched junction bases numbered 6, after V lost 4 bases and J lost 7 bases. The CDR3, as DNA: TGTGCCAGCAGTTCGGGACTAGCGGGAGCGGGGGAGCAGTACTTC. Protein: CASSSGLAGAGEQYF.

This chain connects TRBV29-1 to TRBJ1-1, with D possibly TRBD1 on 5 matching bases. The V gene lost 3 bases and the J gene lost 1 base, with 15 bases spanning the gap. Germline CDR1 reads SQVTM; CDR2 reads ANQGSEA. This CDR3 has 15 residues. CDR3 in DNA: TGCAGCGTTGAGGCTGGCAGCAGGGCGAACACTGAAGCTTTCTTT. Amino acid sequence: CSVEAGSRANTEAFF. The full variable domain, with the rest looked up from reference TRBV29-1 and TRBJ1-1, is SAVISQKPSRDICQRGTSLTIQCQVDSQVTMMFWYRQQPGQSLTLIATANQGSEATYESGFVIDKFPISRPNLTFSTLTVSNMSPEDSSIYLCSVEAGSRANTEAFFGQGTRLTVV.

The V and J genes are TRBV9 and TRBJ2-7; TRBD2 matches 13 bases. CDR1 is SGDLS and CDR2 is YYNGEE in the germline V gene. V was clipped by 3 bases and J by 4 bases; unmatched bases: 4. The CDR3 is 15 residues long. For the CDR3, the DNA is TGTGCCAGCAGCGCAGGGACTAGCGGGATATACGAGCAGTACTTC. This sequence encodes CASSAGTSGIYEQYF.

This chain uses TRBV19 with TRBJ2-5; TRBD1 matches at 8 bases. Germline-derived CDR1 and CDR2 are LNHDA and SQIVND (reference sequence). J was trimmed by 5 bases and V by 4 bases; bases with no gene match: 6. The CDR3 loop spans 14 amino acids. CDR3 residues: CASSTRQGTETQYF. CDR3 bases: TGTGCCAGTAGTACCAGACAGGGGACGGAGACCCAGTACTTC.